Listed below are T cell receptor beta chains from one sample, sequenced in a study of cytomegalovirus exposure and HLA in healthy donors. Sequencing used immunoSEQ multiplex PCR; TCRdb keeps in-frame clones, though not all of them. This table holds 200,000 or so clones, roughly 80% found once. Sequencing input: PBMCs. These receptors were obtained from a woman aged 30 to 39 in good health and CMV-seropositive. The CDR3 runs from the conserved cysteine through the conserved F or W. The D gene is left open where the match is weak. Rows may omit the clone size; those that give it use once, few, many or a size class.

TRBJ2-3 | - | 14 | once | TRBV18 | TGTGCCAGCTCACCACTAGCCAGCACAGATACGCAGTATTTT | CASSPLASTDTQYF
TRBJ2-7 | - | 14 | - | TRBV27 | TGTGCCAGCAGTTTATCGGTCCGGGCCTACGAGCAGTACTTC | CASSLSVRAYEQYF
TRBJ1-5 | TRBD1 | 15 | - | TRBV19 | TGTGCCAGTAGGGTACAGGGGGCTAGCAATCAGCCCCAGCATTTT | CASRVQGASNQPQHF
TRBJ1-2 | TRBD1 | 12 | once | TRBV6-1 | TGTGCCATCAATCAGGGGGGTAATGACTACACCTTC | CAINQGGNDYTF
TRBJ1-2 | TRBD1 | 14 | few | TRBV29-1 | TGCAGCGTTGAGGGGGACAGTTATAACTATGGCTACACCTTC | CSVEGDSYNYGYTF
TRBJ2-3 | TRBD2 | 15 | - | TRBV18 | TGTGCCAGCTCACCTCTAGCGGGTCGCACAGATACGCAGTATTTT | CASSPLAGRTDTQYF
TRBJ2-2 | TRBD2 | 14 | - | TRBV29-1 | TGCAGCGTTCGAGCGGGAGGTGGCACCGGGGAGCTGTTTTTT | CSVRAGGGTGELFF
TRBJ1-5 | TRBD1 | 15 | - | TRBV5-6 | TGTGCCAGCAGCTTGGGACAGGGGGTCAATCAGCCCCAGCATTTT | CASSLGQGVNQPQHF
TRBJ1-4 | - | 13 | - | TRBV2 | TGTGCCAGCAACGGACAGCGCACTGAAAAACTGTTTTTT | CASNGQRTEKLFF
TRBJ1-4 | TRBD1 | 15 | - | TRBV5-1 | TGCGCCAGCAGCTTAGGGGACAGAGATAATGAAAAACTGTTTTTT | CASSLGDRDNEKLFF
TRBJ1-1 | TRBD1 | 14 | - | TRBV2 | TGTGCCAGCAGGGGACGACAGGGGGAGACTGAAGCTTTCTTT | CASRGRQGETEAFF
TRBJ1-4 | TRBD1 | 13 | - | TRBV7-9 | TGTGCCAGCAGCTTCAGGGGGGATGAAAAACTGTTTTTT | CASSFRGDEKLFF
TRBJ1-2 | - | 12 | - | TRBV7-9 | TGTGCCAGCAGCCCCGGAGACTATGGCTACACCTTC | CASSPGDYGYTF
TRBJ1-3 | - | 14 | - | TRBV9 | TGTGCCAGCAGCGTAGGTAGCCATGAAAACACCATATATTTT | CASSVGSHENTIYF
TRBJ2-1 | - | 14 | - | TRBV1 | TGCACCAGCAGCCCGCTAGCGTGTCGCAATGAGCAGTTCTTC | CTSSPLACRNEQFF
TRBJ2-5 | TRBD2 | 18 | - | TRBV27 | TGTGCCAGCAGTTTATCCGGGGGGGCTCGGGGGTGGCGGGAGACCCAGTACTTC | CASSLSGGARGWRETQYF
TRBJ2-1 | TRBD2 | 16 | few | TRBV25-1 | TGTGCCAGCAGTGAATTCGCCGGGGGGGCCGGGAATGAGCAGTTCTTC | CASSEFAGGAGNEQFF
TRBJ1-1 | - | 16 | once | TRBV4-3 | TGCGCCAGCAGCCAAGATTTGTTACAGACAAACACTGAAGCTTTCTTT | CASSQDLLQTNTEAFF
TRBJ2-1 | TRBD2 | 15 | - | TRBV6-6 | TGTGCCAGCATGAGAGCGGGCGGGAGTTACGGTGAGCAGTTCTTC | CASMRAGGSYGEQFF
TRBJ1-5 | - | 13 | - | TRBV7-2 | TGTGCCAGCAGCTTAGAGGGGTGGCAGCCCCAGCATTTT | CASSLEGWQPQHF
TRBJ2-7 | - | 19 | - | TRBV4-1 | TGCGCCAGCAGCCTAGGGGGTAGGGTAAGGGGGAGTAGCTCCTACGAGCAGTACTTC | CASSLGGRVRGSSSYEQYF
TRBJ2-7 | - | 14 | - | TRBV5-8 | TGTGCCAGCAGCTTGAAGTTGCGTGGTACCGAGCAGTACTTC | CASSLKLRGTEQYF
TRBJ1-4 | - | 15 | - | TRBV7-2 | TGTGCCAGCAGCTCGGCGACGGGAGTCGTTGAAAAACTGTTTTTT | CASSSATGVVEKLFF
TRBJ2-7 | TRBD2 | 17 | - | TRBV15 | TGTGCCACCAGCAGAGAAATTAGCGGGAGTCTCACCTACGAGCAGTACTTC | CATSREISGSLTYEQYF
TRBJ1-2 | TRBD1 | 12 | - | TRBV2 | TGTGGGGACAGGGACTCTTTCTATGGCTACACCTTC | CGDRDSFYGYTF
TRBJ2-7 | - | 14 | few | TRBV27 | TGTGCCAGCAGTCTTCCGGGCGGGGTTACCGAGCAGTACTTC | CASSLPGGVTEQYF
TRBJ1-1 | - | 13 | - | TRBV6-5 | TGTGCCAGCAGTGACCAGGGAAACACTGAAGCTTTCTTT | CASSDQGNTEAFF
TRBJ2-3 | TRBD2 | 13 | - | TRBV25-1 | TGTGCCAGCATGGTAGCGGGGGGGGATACGCAGTATTTT | CASMVAGGDTQYF
TRBJ1-4 | - | 14 | - | TRBV18 | TGTGCCAGCTCACCCACAGGGTGGGGTGAAAAACTGTTTTTT | CASSPTGWGEKLFF
TRBJ2-7 | - | 14 | few | TRBV5-1 | TGCGCCAGCAGCTTGATGGGAGGGGGATACGAGCAGTACTTC | CASSLMGGGYEQYF
TRBJ1-2 | - | 16 | - | TRBV7-9 | TGTGCCAGCAGCTCAAGTACAGGAAGAGCTAACTATGGCTACACCTTC | CASSSSTGRANYGYTF
TRBJ2-7 | TRBD1 | 12 | - | TRBV29-1 | TGCAGCGCAGGGACAGGTCCCAACGAGCAGTACTTC | CSAGTGPNEQYF
TRBJ1-4 | - | 16 | - | TRBV7-8 | TGTGCCAGCAGCCCTCACAGAGCGGGGATAGAACGAAAACTGTTTTTT | CASSPHRAGIERKLFF
TRBJ2-5 | TRBD2 | 15 | - | TRBV5-6 | TGTGCCAGCAAAATAACCGGGACTAGCGGGGAGACCCAGTACTTC | CASKITGTSGETQYF
TRBJ1-1 | TRBD1 | 14 | once | TRBV11-3 | TGTGCCAGCAGCTCGACAGGGACCGGCACTGAAGCTTTCTTT | CASSSTGTGTEAFF
TRBJ1-2 | TRBD1 | 14 | - | TRBV6-1 | TGTGCCAGCAGTATTAACGACAGGGTCGATGGCTACACCTTC | CASSINDRVDGYTF
TRBJ1-5 | - | 15 | - | TRBV6-1 | TGTGCCAGCAGTGAAGCAGGGGGTAGCAATCAGCCCCAGCATTTT | CASSEAGGSNQPQHF
TRBJ2-7 | TRBD1 | 15 | once | TRBV5-8 | TGTGCCAGCAGCCTAAGGACAGGTCGACCGAACGAGCAGTACTTC | CASSLRTGRPNEQYF
TRBJ2-5 | - | 11 | - | TRBV6-5 | TGTGCCAGCATAGGCGGGTTCGAGGAGTACTTC | CASIGGFEEYF
TRBJ1-1 | - | 13 | few | TRBV6-5 | TGTGCCAGCACCAACAAGTGGGTTGGAGGAGCTTTCTTT | CASTNKWVGGAFF
TRBJ2-1 | TRBD2 | 15 | few | TRBV10-1 | TGCGCCAGCAGTGAGGTTAGCGGGGGGAGGGATGAGCAGTTCTTC | CASSEVSGGRDEQFF
TRBJ1-2 | - | 14 | - | TRBV15 | TGTGCCACCAGCAGGGGCGGGACGCCCGGGGGCTACACCTTC | CATSRGGTPGGYTF
TRBJ1-2 | TRBD1 | 13 | - | TRBV6-6 | TGTGCCAGCAGACCGACAGGGGTCTATGGCTACACCTTC | CASRPTGVYGYTF
TRBJ2-1 | TRBD2 | 14 | - | TRBV5-1 | TGCGCCAGCAGCTTGGGTAGCGGGGGCAATGAGCAGTTCTTC | CASSLGSGGNEQFF
TRBJ1-3 | - | 14 | - | TRBV28 | TGCGCCAGCAGTCCCCCCACAGACGGAAACACCATATATTTT | CASSPPTDGNTIYF
TRBJ1-3 | - | 16 | - | TRBV7-4 | TGTGCCAGCAGCAAACGGCGAAGGACAGACGGAAACACCATATATTTT | CASSKRRRTDGNTIYF
TRBJ2-2 | - | 18 | - | TRBV12-5 | TGTGCTAGTGGTTTGGTAGTAGGGGGTGCAGGGGACACCGGGGAGCTGTTTTTT | CASGLVVGGAGDTGELFF
TRBJ2-5 | TRBD2 | 18 | - | TRBV4-1 | TGCGCCAGCAGCCGGCTTGGACTAGCGGGGGGAGTTGCGGAGACCCAGTACTTC | CASSRLGLAGGVAETQYF